Sequencing of this TCR beta chain was carried out in a study of beta chain features in type 1 diabetes. Whole-study results and caveats: People with Type 1 diabetes carried modestly yet significantly shorter TCRB CDR3s in all four CD4+ subsets.

About this clone itself: As yet, its antigen is unknown.

TCRB transcripts that were expressed got sequenced, as all of the isolated RNA had been reverse transcribed. TCRdb keeps only in-frame clones here, not all; method: immunoSEQ multiplex PCR. The sample shows around 600,000 clones, roughly an eighth of them seen only once. The CDR3 extends over 16 amino acids. Germline values: CDR1 ENHRY, CDR2 SYGVKD. With V trimmed by 2 bases and J by 7 bases, 7 bases remained unmatched. The rearrangement uses TRBV10-3 and TRBJ1-6; 8 bases match TRBD1. The material sequenced was naive CD4+ T cells from blood. The source of this sequence is a young man with type 1 diabetes. The CDR3 region is CAISENGQGNNSPLHF. Here the CDR3 DNA reads TGTGCCATCAGTGAGAATGGACAGGGCAACAATTCACCCCTCCACTTT.